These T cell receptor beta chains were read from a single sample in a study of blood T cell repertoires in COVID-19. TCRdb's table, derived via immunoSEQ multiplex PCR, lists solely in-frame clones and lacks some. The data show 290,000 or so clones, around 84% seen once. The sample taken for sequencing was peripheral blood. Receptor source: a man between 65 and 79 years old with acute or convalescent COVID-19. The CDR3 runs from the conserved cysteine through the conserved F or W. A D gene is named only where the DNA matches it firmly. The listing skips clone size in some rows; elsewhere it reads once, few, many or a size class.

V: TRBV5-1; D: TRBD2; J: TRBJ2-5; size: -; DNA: TGCGCCAGCAGCTTGGTAGGTCGCGCGGGGAGGGGCCAAGAGACCCAGTACTTC; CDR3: CASSLVGRAGRGQETQYF
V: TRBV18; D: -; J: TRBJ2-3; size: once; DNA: TGTGCCAGCTCACCACCTTCGCAGGGTTTTAAAAATACGCAGTATTTT; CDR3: CASSPPSQGFKNTQYF
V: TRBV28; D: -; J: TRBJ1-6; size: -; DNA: TGTGCCAGCAGTCCACTCTATAATTCACCCCTCCACTTT; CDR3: CASSPLYNSPLHF
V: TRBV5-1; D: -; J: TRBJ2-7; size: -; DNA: TGCGCCAGCAGCTTGGCTGCGGGATCCTACGAGCAGTACTTC; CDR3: CASSLAAGSYEQYF
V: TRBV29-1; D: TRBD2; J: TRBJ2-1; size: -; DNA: TGCAGCGTTCCCCGGACTAGCGGGGGGTATTACAATGAGCAGTTCTTC; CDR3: CSVPRTSGGYYNEQFF
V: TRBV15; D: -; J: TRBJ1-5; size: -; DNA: TGTGCCACCAGCCCAGGGGTAGTTCAGCCCCAGCATTTT; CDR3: CATSPGVVQPQHF
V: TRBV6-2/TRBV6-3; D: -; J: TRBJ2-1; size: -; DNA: TGTGCCAGCAGTTACTCGATAGGGGGACCGAGCTCCTACAATGAGCAGTTCTTC; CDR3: CASSYSIGGPSSYNEQFF
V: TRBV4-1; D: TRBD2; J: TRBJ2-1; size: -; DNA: TGCGCCAGCAGCCGGAACTCCGGGACTAGCGGGATCCTTGGGAATGAGCAGTTCTTC; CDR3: CASSRNSGTSGILGNEQFF
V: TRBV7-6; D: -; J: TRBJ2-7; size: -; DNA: TGTGCCAGCAGCTTAGCTTCGTCTAGCGCACAATACGAGCAGTACTTC; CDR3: CASSLASSSAQYEQYF
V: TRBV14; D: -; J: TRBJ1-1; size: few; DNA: TGTGCCAGCTCGCGGGTAGCCACTGAAGCTTTCTTT; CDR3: CASSRVATEAFF
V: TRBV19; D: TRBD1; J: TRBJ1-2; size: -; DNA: TGTGCCAGTAGTTCCACAGGGGGCGGCGGCTATGGCTACACCTTC; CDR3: CASSSTGGGGYGYTF
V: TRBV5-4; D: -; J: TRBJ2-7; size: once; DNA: TGTGCCAGCAGCGGGGGGGCGGGCGAGCAGTACTTC; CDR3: CASSGGAGEQYF
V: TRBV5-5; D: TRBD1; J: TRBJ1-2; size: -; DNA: TGTGCCAGCAGCTTGACAGGGGGCGATGGCTACACCTTC; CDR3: CASSLTGGDGYTF
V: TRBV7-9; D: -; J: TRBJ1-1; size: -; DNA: TGTGCCAGCAGCCCCCAAACACAGGGCACGGCTTTCTTT; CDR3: CASSPQTQGTAFF
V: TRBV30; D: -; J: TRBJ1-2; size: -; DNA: TGTGCCTGGAGTGTACAAGTTGGCTACACCTTC; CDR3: CAWSVQVGYTF
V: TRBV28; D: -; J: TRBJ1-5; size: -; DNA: TGTGCCAGCAGTTTGGGCCGGAATCAGCCCCAGCATTTT; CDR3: CASSLGRNQPQHF
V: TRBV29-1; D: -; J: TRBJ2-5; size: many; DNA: TGCAGCGTTGACCTACACTCCCGGCCCGGGGAGACCCAGTACTTC; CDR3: CSVDLHSRPGETQYF
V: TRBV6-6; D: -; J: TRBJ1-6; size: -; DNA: TGTGCCAGCAGCTACTCACGGGCCTATAATTCACCCCTCCACTTT; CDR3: CASSYSRAYNSPLHF
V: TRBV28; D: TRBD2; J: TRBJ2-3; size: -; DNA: TGTGCCAGCAGTATTAGCGGGGCCAGCAGGGATACGCAGTATTTT; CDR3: CASSISGASRDTQYF
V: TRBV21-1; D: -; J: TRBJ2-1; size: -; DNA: TGTGCCAGCAGCACCCGACAGGTTTGGTACAATGAGCAGTTCTTC; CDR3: CASSTRQVWYNEQFF
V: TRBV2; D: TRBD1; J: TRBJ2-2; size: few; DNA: TGTGCCAGCAGTCCCCGGACAGGCCATTCCGGGGAGCTGTTTTTT; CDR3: CASSPRTGHSGELFF
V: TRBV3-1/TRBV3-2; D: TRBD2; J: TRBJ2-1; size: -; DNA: TGTGCCAGCAGCGAGGGACTAGCGGGACCTAGTGAGTTCTTC; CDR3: CASSEGLAGPSEFF
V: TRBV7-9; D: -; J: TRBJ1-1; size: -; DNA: TGTGCCAGCAGCTTTGCGGGAGGAATCACTGAAGCTTTCTTT; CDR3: CASSFAGGITEAFF
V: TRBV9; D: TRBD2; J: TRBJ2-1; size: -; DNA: TGTGCCAGCAGCCCCCGGACTAGCGGGGGGGCCGTCTCCTACAATGAGCAGTTCTTC; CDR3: CASSPRTSGGAVSYNEQFF
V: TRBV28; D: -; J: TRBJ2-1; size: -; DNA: TGTGCCAGCAGTTTGAGGGGTAGCGGCTACAATGAGCAGTTCTTC; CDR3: CASSLRGSGYNEQFF
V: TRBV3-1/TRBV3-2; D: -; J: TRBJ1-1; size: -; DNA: TGTGCCAGCAGCCAAATGGGGAGGACTGAAGCTTTCTTT; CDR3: CASSQMGRTEAFF
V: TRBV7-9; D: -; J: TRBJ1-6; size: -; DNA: TGTGCCAGCAGCTTAGTCTTACAGGACGGAAGGTCACCCCTCCACTTT; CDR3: CASSLVLQDGRSPLHF
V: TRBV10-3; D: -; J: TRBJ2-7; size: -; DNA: TGTGCCATCAGTGAGTCTGGGGAGAGCTCCTACGAGCAGTACTTC; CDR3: CAISESGESSYEQYF
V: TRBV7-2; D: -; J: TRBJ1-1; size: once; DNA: TGTGCCAGCAGCTCCTCGAGAGGGAACACTGAAGCTTTCTTT; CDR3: CASSSSRGNTEAFF
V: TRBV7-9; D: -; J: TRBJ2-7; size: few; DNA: TGTGCCAGCAGCTCGCGCATTTACGAGCAGTACTTC; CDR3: CASSSRIYEQYF
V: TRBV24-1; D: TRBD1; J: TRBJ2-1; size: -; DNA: TGTGCCACCAGTGGTCGGTCGGCAGGGGGCCGAGATGAGCAGTTCTTC; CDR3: CATSGRSAGGRDEQFF
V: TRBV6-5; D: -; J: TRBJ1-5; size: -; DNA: TGTGCCAGCAGCCCGGGTCAAAGGAGGGAGCCCCAGCATTTT; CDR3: CASSPGQRREPQHF
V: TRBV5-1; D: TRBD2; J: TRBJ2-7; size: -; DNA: TGCGCCAGCAGCTTGGTGGGGACTAACTACGAGCAGTACTTC; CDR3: CASSLVGTNYEQYF
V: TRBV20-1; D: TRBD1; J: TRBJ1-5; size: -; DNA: TGCAGTGCTAGTGTTACAGGGGCAGGTAATCAGCCCCAGCATTTT; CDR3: CSASVTGAGNQPQHF
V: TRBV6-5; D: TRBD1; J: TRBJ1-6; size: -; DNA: TGTGCCAGCAGCCGCGGACAGGGATCACCCCTCCACTTT; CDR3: CASSRGQGSPLHF